This TCR beta chain came from a study of OX40 agonist ivuxolimab in advanced cancers. CDR1 is MNHEY, CDR2 SVGAGI, per germline. CDR3 length: 14 amino acids. V dropped 6 bases and J dropped 2; count of bases not matched to a gene: 3. Assay: immunoSEQ multiplex PCR; the TCRdb copy retains only in-frame clones and omits some. Among some 100,000 clones listed, 90% were seen once. This receptor was identified in an adult with an advanced solid tumor such as melanoma, head and neck, liver or kidney cancer. This chain joins TRBV6-5 and TRBJ1-2; 10 nucleotides line up with TRBD1. Specimen: CD4+ or CD8+ T cells sorted from blood, collected in a trial of the OX40 agonist ivuxolimab. The CDR3 sequence: CASSQGQGNYGYTF. CDR3 nucleotides: TGTGCCAGCAGCCAGGGACAGGGGAACTATGGCTACACCTTC.